This T cell receptor (beta chain) was retrieved from a study of response to subunit inactivated influenza vaccine. Germline V gene data show CDR1 as LGHNA and CDR2 as YSLEER. This CDR3 region has 18 residues. Between the trimmed V and J ends, which lost 1 base and 6 bases, there was a span of 25 bases. One entry per CDR3 protein, called by TCRdb with MiXCR from the RT-PCR reads. The table includes roughly 500,000 distinct CDR3 sequences, approximately 15% detected once. This clonotype was counted a few times. V usage is TRBV4-3 and J usage is TRBJ2-7, with D perhaps matching TRBD1 or TRBD2 (5 bases each). This receptor was identified in a man between 50 and 70 years old who received an inactivated influenza vaccine. The specimen was CD4+ T cells sorted from PBMCs, collected less than 30 months after vaccination. CDR3 protein: CASSQGPLGGSNSGEQYF. In nucleotides, the CDR3 is TGCGCCAGCAGCCAAGGACCCCTTGGGGGATCCAACTCGGGCGAGCAGTACTTC.